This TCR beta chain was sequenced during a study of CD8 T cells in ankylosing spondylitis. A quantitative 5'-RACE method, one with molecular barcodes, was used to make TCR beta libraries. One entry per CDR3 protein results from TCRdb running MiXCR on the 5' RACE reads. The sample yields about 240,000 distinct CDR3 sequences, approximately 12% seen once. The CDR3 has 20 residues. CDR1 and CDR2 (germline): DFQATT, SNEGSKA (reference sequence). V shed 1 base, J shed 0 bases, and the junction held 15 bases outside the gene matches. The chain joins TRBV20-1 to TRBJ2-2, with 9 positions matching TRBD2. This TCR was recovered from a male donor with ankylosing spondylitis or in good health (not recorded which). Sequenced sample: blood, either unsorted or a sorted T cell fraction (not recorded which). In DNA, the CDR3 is TGCAGTGCTAGAGGGCGAAATCTGCTAGCGGGAATAGCGAACACCGGGGAGCTGTTTTTT. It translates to CSARGRNLLAGIANTGELFF.